The present entry profiles one TCR beta chain with its context. There are many counts of this clonotype. Its cognate antigen has yet to be identified. Base-call qualities are not available, and no considerably larger clone is one nucleotide away. The CDR3 starts with the cysteine, ends with the phenylalanine, and has 15 residues. The retained sequence is limited to the CDR3, 45 bases, with the frame set at the first base. V was cut back by 5 bases and J by 0 bases, leaving a gap of 14 bases between them. The data are from a study of early T cells in non-severe SARS-CoV-2 infection (TCRdb year 2021). At the level of the whole study: Because TCR sequencing was done on bulk RNA from unsorted whole blood, the alpha and beta chains could not be paired. Points the paper makes about the study in general: Matching against VDJdb was skewed toward anti-spike CD8 responses, likely underestimated virus-specific expansions, and missed private and CD4 specificities.

Libraries were constructed by 5' RACE. Instrument on record: NextSeq 500. Unique molecular identifiers were attached to individual cDNA molecules in the TCR library protocol so that sequencing error and PCR bias could be corrected. Both TCR alpha and beta chains were sequenced, and tight co-correlation was observed between alpha and beta sequence abundances in each sample. The paper's processing steps were these. Decombinator V4 was used to perform V gene, J gene and CDR3 annotation of TCR sequences. TCRs were defined as expanded if a significant change between any two time points was detected under a Poisson model with p below 0.0001. TCR abundances were normalised to the total number of TCRs sequenced per sample and were expressed as counts per million. TRAV1-2 paired with TRAJ12, TRAJ20 or TRAJ33 defined MAIT TCRs, while TRAV10 paired with TRAJ18 defined iNKT TCRs. VDJdb, accessed on 1 November 2021, was searched for TCRs annotated for CMV, EBV and SARS-CoV-2, and TCRs annotated for more than one antigen were excluded. In TCRdb, the public reads were trimmed at Q25 with fastp and aligned with MiXCR, with productive beta chains retained. For every CDR3 protein sequence, its rows merge into one entry that carries the most common genes and DNA. The V and J calls shown here were made by TCRdb, not taken from the authors' results. The sample data list tens of thousands of distinct CDR3 sequences, and 3.5% to 4.5% of these were observed just once. Around 4.4% of the sample is taken by the ten largest.

A case-control design nested within a healthcare worker cohort in London, UK, was used, with weekly nasopharyngeal swab PCR tests and blood sampling performed. Healthcare workers were recruited during the week of the UK lockdown, between 23 and 31 March 2020, and followed weekly for up to 16 weeks. This clonotype was sampled from an adult who was a healthcare worker with PCR-confirmed SARS-CoV-2 infection or an uninfected control (not recorded which). Recombination joined TRBV12-3 or TRBV12-4 with TRBJ2-7; TRBD1 could be the D gene, as 6 bases match. The sequencing input was whole blood. The base sequence is TGTGCCAGCAGTCTGGGACACCCGATCTCCTACGAGCAGTACTTC. This sequence encodes CASSLGHPISYEQYF.